The present entry profiles one T cell receptor beta chain with its context. Its antigen is still unknown. This may stem from a read error, because a much larger clone lies one nucleotide away. RNA was extracted from bulk tissue without any cell sorting. The normal lung tissue was taken more than 3 cm from the tumor edge. From germline, CDR1 is SGHRS and CDR2 YFSETQ. V was shortened by 3 bases and J by 5 bases, with 14 bases between the two germline ends. The CDR3 is 14 residues long. The library came from three nested PCR rounds adapted from ARM-PCR protocols. TCRdb reprocessed the multiplex PCR reads via MiXCR and lists one record per CDR3 protein. The sample consists of 40,000 to 45,000 distinct CDR3 sequences, roughly 60% of them appearing once. The record originates from a study of tumor and adjacent non-tumor tissue in lung cancer. Notes on the study in general: Normal lung showed higher cumulative top 100 clone frequency than tumor. Higher tumor TCR diversity was associated with shorter survival. Compared with tumor, normal lung showed significantly lower TCR diversity.

The gene calls are TRBV5-1 and TRBJ2-5, with D perhaps TRBD2 (5 bases). The sequenced sample consisted of distant non-tumor lung tissue. The source is a woman in her thirties or forties with non-small cell lung cancer. The CDR3 sequence is CASSSVGDWETQYF. CDR3 nucleotide sequence: TGCGCCAGCAGCTCGGTCGGGGATTGGGAGACCCAGTACTTC.